This T cell receptor (beta chain) was identified in a study of cytomegalovirus exposure and HLA in healthy donors. PCR involved 60 Vbeta and 13 Jbeta primers. Sequencing was performed with immunoSEQ multiplex PCR; in TCRdb, only in-frame clones are kept and a portion is missing. The sample shows around 130,000 clones, roughly 82% of them seen only once. CDR1 and CDR2 from the germline V gene are WSHSY and SAAADI. Trimming cost V 3 bases and J 2 bases, with 7 bases left between them. The length of the CDR3 is 13 residues. Study observations and caveats: Cytomegalovirus status was reportedly diagnosed by the classifier with high sensitivity and specificity.

A note on this clone: What it recognizes is unknown.

The source of this sequence is a young man in good health and CMV-seropositive. The chain combines TRBV10-2 with TRBJ1-2; the D is unclear. The sample consisted of PBMCs. Here the CDR3 reads CASSESGNYGYTF. In DNA, the CDR3 is TGCGCCAGCAGTGAATCCGGGAACTATGGCTACACCTTC.